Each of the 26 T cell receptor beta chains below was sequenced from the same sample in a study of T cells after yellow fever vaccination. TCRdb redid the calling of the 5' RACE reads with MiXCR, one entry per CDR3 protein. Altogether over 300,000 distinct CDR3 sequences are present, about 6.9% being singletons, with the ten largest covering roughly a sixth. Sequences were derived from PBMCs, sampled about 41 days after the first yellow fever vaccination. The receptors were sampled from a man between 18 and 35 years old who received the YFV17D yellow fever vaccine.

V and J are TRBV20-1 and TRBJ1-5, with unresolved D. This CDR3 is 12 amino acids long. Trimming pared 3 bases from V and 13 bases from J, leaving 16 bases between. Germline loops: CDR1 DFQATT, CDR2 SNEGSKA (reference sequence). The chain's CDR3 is CSASVLGENQHF. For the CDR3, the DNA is TGCAGTGCTAGCGTACTCGGGGAAAATCAGCATTTT.

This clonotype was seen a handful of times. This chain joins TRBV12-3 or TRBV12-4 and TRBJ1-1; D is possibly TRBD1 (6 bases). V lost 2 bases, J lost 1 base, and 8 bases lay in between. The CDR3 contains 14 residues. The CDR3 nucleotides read TGTGCCAGCAGTTTATTACAGGGGAACACTGAAGCTTTCTTT. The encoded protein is CASSLLQGNTEAFF.

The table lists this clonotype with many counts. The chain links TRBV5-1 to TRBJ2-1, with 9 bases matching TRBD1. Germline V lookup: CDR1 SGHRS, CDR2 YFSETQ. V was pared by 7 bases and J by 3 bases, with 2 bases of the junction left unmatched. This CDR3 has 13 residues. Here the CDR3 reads CASSGQGYNEQFF. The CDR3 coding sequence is TGCGCCAGCTCGGGACAGGGCTACAATGAGCAGTTCTTC.

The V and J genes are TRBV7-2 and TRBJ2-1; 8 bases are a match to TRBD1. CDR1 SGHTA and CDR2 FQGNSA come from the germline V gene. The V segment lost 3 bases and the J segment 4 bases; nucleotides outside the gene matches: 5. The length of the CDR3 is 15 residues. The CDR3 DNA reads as TGTGCCAGCAGCTTCCGACAGGGGACTTACAATGAGCAGTTCTTC. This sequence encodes CASSFRQGTYNEQFF. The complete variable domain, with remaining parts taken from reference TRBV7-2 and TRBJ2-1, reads GAGVSQSPSNKVTEKGKDVELRCDPISGHTALYWYRQSLGQGLEFLIYFQGNSAPDKSGLPSDRFSAERTGGSVSTLTIQRTQQEDSAVYLCASSFRQGTYNEQFFGPGTRLTVL.

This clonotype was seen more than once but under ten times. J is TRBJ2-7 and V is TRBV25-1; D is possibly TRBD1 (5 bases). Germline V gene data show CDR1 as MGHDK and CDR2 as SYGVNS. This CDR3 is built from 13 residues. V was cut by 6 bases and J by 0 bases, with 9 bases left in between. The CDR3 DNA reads TGTGCCAGCAGAGACAGTGGCTCCTACGAGCAGTACTTC. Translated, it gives CASRDSGSYEQYF.

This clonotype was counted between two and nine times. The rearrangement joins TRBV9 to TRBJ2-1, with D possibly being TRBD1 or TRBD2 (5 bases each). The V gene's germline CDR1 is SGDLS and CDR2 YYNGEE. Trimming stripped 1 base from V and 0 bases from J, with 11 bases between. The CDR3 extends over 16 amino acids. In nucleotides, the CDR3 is TGTGCCAGCAGCGTATTGGCAGGGAGCTCCTACAATGAGCAGTTCTTC. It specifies CASSVLAGSSYNEQFF.

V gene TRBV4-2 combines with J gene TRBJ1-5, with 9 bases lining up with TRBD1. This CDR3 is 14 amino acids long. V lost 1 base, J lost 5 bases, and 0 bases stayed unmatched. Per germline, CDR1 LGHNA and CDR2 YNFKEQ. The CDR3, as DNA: TGTGCCAGCAGCCAAGGGGACAGGGATCAGCCCCAGCATTTT. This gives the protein CASSQGDRDQPQHF.

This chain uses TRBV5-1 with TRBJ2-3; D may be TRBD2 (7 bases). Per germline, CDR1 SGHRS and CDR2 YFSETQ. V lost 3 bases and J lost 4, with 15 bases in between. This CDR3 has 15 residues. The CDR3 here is CASSWGGTTADTQYF. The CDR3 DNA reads TGCGCCAGCAGCTGGGGAGGGACAACCGCAGATACGCAGTATTTT.

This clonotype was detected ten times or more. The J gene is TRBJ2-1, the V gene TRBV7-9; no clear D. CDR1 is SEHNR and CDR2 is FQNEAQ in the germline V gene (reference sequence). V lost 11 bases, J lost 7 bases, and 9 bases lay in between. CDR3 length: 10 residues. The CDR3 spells CAPEENEQFF. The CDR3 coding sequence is TGTGCCCCGGAAGAGAATGAGCAGTTCTTC.

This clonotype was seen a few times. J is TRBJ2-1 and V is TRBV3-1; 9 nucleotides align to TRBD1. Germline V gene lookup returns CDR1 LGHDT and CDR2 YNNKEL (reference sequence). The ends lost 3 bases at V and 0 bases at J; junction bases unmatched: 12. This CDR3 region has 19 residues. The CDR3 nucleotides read TGTGCCAGCAGCCAGGGGTTGCGACAGGGGGGACTCTCCTACAATGAGCAGTTCTTC. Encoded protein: CASSQGLRQGGLSYNEQFF.

This CDR3 is CASSSSAGGSNQPQHF. The CDR3 DNA is TGTGCCAGCAGCTCCTCTGCGGGAGGGAGCAATCAGCCCCAGCATTTT. The V and J genes are TRBV7-2 and TRBJ1-5; D is undetermined. CDR3 size: 16 residues. Trimming left V 4 bases short and J 1 base short, with 14 bases between. Germline V gene lookup returns CDR1 SGHTA and CDR2 FQGNSA.

Here the CDR3 reads CASSGSSYGYTF. The CDR3 DNA is TGTGCCAGCAGTGGTTCGTCCTATGGCTACACCTTC. The rearrangement uses TRBV6-1 and TRBJ1-2; D remains ambiguous. CDR1 and CDR2 from the germline V gene are MNHNS and SASEGT. V lost 4 bases and J 4 bases, leaving 7 bases between the germline ends. The CDR3 spans 12 residues.

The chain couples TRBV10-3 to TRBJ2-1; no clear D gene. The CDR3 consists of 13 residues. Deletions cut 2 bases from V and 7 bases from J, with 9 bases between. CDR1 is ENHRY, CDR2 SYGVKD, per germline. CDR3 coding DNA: TGTGCCATCAGTGAGCCCCAGGAAAATGAGCAGTTCTTC. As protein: CAISEPQENEQFF.

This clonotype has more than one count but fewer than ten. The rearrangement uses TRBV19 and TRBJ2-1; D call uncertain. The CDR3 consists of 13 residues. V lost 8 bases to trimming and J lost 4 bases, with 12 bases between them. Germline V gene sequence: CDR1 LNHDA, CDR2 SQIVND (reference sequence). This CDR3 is CASLDPPYNEQFF. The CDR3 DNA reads TGTGCCAGTTTGGATCCCCCTTACAATGAGCAGTTCTTC. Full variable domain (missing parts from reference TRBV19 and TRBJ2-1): DGGITQSPKYLFRKEGQNVTLSCEQNLNHDAMYWYRQDPGQGLRLIYYSQIVNDFQKGDIAEGYSVSREKKESFPLTVTSAQKNPTAFYLCASLDPPYNEQFFGPGTRLTVL.

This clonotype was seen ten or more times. The CDR3 loop reads CASTQEVEISSSYEQYF. CDR3 coding DNA: TGTGCCAGCACCCAGGAGGTGGAGATTTCGAGCTCCTACGAGCAGTACTTC. The chain carries TRBV7-3 and TRBJ2-7; TRBD2 is a possible D gene (5 bases). V was pared by 7 bases and J by 0 bases, with 22 bases between. CDR3 length: 17 amino acids. Germline V lookup: CDR1 SGHTA, CDR2 FQGTGA.

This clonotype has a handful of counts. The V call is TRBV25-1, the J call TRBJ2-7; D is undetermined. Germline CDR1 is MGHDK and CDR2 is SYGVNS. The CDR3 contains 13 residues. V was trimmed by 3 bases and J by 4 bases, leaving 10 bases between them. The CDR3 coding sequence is TGTGCCAGCAGTGAGCCAGGTCGGTACGAGCAGTACTTC. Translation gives CASSEPGRYEQYF.

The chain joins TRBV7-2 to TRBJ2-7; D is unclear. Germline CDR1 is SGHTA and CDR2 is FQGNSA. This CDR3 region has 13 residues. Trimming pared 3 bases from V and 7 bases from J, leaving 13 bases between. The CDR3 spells CASSFVLTTEQYF. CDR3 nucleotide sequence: TGTGCCAGCAGCTTTGTCCTTACCACGGAGCAGTACTTC.

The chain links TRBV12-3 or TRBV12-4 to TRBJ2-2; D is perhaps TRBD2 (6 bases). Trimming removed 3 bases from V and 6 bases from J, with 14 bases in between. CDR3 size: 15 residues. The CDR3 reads CASSFERLGPGELFF. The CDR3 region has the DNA TGTGCCAGCAGTTTCGAGCGACTAGGTCCCGGGGAGCTGTTTTTT.

CDR3: CASSYSPRLEGDTQYF. Here the CDR3 DNA reads TGTGCCAGCAGTTACTCTCCGAGACTAGAGGGAGATACGCAGTATTTT. The chain uses TRBV6-5 and TRBJ2-3; maybe TRBD2 (6 bases). The CDR3 extends over 16 amino acids. Per germline, CDR1 MNHEY and CDR2 SVGAGI. V lost 0 bases and J lost 5, with 15 bases in between.

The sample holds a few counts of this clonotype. CDR3 loop: CASSPYRDSSYEQYF. For the CDR3, the DNA is TGTGCCAGTAGTCCATACCGGGACTCCTCCTACGAGCAGTACTTC. The chain joins TRBV19 to TRBJ2-7; tentative D call: TRBD2 (6 bases). The germline CDR1 and CDR2 sequences are LNHDA and SQIVND (reference sequence). V was pared by 5 bases and J by 0 bases, with 14 bases between. The CDR3 loop spans 15 amino acids.

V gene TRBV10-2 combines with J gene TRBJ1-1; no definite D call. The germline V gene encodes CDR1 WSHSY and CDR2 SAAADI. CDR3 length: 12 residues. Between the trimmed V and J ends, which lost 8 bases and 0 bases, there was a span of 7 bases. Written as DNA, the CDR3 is TGCGCCAGCGGAGGACTGAACACTGAAGCTTTCTTT. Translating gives CASGGLNTEAFF.

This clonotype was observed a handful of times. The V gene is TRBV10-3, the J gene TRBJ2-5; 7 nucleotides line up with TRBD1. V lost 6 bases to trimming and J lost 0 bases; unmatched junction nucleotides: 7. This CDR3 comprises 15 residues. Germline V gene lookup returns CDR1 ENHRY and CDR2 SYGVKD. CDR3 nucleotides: TGTGCCATCAGGTCGACAGGGCCGTACCAAGAGACCCAGTACTTC. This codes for CAIRSTGPYQETQYF.

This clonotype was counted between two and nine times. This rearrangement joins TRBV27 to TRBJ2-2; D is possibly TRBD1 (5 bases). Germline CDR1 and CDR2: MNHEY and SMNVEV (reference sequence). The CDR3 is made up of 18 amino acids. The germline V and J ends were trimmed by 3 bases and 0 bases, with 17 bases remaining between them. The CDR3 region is CASSFHSGHNANTGELFF. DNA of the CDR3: TGTGCCAGCAGTTTCCACTCCGGACACAACGCGAACACCGGGGAGCTGTTTTTT.

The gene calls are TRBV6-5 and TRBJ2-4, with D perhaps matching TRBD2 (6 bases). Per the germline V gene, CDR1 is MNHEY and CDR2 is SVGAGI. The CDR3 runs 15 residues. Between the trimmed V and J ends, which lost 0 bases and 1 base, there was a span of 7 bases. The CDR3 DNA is TGTGCCAGCAGTTACTCTGGGGGGGCCAAAAACATTCAGTACTTC. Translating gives CASSYSGGAKNIQYF.

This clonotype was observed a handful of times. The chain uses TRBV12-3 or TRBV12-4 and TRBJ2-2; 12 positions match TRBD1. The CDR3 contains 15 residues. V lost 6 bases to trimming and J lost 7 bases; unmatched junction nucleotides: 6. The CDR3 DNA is TGTGCCAGCAGACGGGACAGGGGGCGCTTCGGGGAGCTGTTTTTT. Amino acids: CASRRDRGRFGELFF.

The CDR3, as DNA: TGTGCCAGCAGCGTAGCCGGGGACACAGATACGCAGTATTTT. It codes for CASSVAGDTDTQYF. The V call is TRBV9, the J call TRBJ2-3, with D tentatively TRBD2 (5 bases). The CDR3 covers 14 residues. With 0 bases removed from V and 2 bases from J, the gap between germline ends came to 7 bases. CDR1 is SGDLS, CDR2 YYNGEE, per germline. The whole variable domain, remainder taken from reference TRBV9 and TRBJ2-3, is DSGVTQTPKHLITATGQRVTLRCSPRSGDLSVYWYQQSLDQGLQFLIQYYNGEERAKGNILERFSAQQFPDLHSELNLSSLELGDSALYFCASSVAGDTDTQYFGPGTRLTVL.